This T cell receptor beta chain was retrieved from a study of neurological immune-mediated disorders. The method for making cDNA was 5'RACE, and it used 10-nucleotide random UMIs. TCRdb redid the calling of the 5' RACE reads with MiXCR, one entry per CDR3 protein. The sample gives 50,000 or so distinct CDR3 sequences, roughly a quarter of which show up once; 20% to 25% is in the top ten. To note about this clonotype: This may stem from a read error, because a much larger clone lies one nucleotide away.

V shed 1 base and J shed 7 bases, with 12 bases lying between them. The CDR3 consists of 14 residues. Germline CDR1 reads SGHRS; CDR2 reads YFSETQ. Specimen: PBMCs. This receptor was obtained from a woman aged 70-85 years in good health. The rearrangement joins TRBV5-1 to TRBJ2-1, with D uncertain. CDR3 region: CASSLQEPGNEQFF. For the CDR3, the DNA is TGCGCCAGCAGCTTGCAGGAGCCTGGGAATGAGCAGTTCTTC.